This is a list of T cell receptor beta chains from one sample in a study of T-cell reconstitution after alpha-beta-depleted transplantation in children. TCRdb re-called the PCR reads through MiXCR, storing one row per CDR3 protein. This repertoire shows roughly 300,000 distinct CDR3 sequences, nearly 10% found once; its top ten account for around 9.1%. The sample here was PBMCs from the stem cell graft donor, taken from the stem cell graft. These receptors were taken from a human donor who donated a stem cell graft to a child with SCID. Both conserved end residues are part of each CDR3. Each record gives: V gene, J gene, D gene, clone size, CDR3 DNA, CDR3 protein. A D gene is named only where the DNA matches it firmly. Clone size is stated in some rows and not others, as once, few, many or a class when expanded.

v_call: TRBV9; j_call: TRBJ2-7; d_call: TRBD2; clone_size: few; cdr3_nt: TGTGCCAGCAGCGTAGGGAGCGGGGGACGCGAGCAGTACTTC; cdr3_aa: CASSVGSGGREQYF
v_call: TRBV9; j_call: TRBJ2-2; d_call: -; clone_size: few; cdr3_nt: TGTGCCAGCAGCGTAGTGGCTAGCGCCACAACCGGGGAGCTGTTTTTT; cdr3_aa: CASSVVASATTGELFF
v_call: TRBV7-2; j_call: TRBJ1-1; d_call: -; clone_size: -; cdr3_nt: TGTGCCAGCAGCTTATTGACTCCTGAAGCTTTCTTT; cdr3_aa: CASSLLTPEAFF
v_call: TRBV7-9; j_call: TRBJ1-1; d_call: -; clone_size: -; cdr3_nt: TGTGCCAGCAGCCTAGTGGACTGGGTGGACACTGAAGCTTTCTTT; cdr3_aa: CASSLVDWVDTEAFF
v_call: TRBV10-3; j_call: TRBJ2-2; d_call: -; clone_size: few; cdr3_nt: TGTGCCACAGCCGGGCCTACAACGAACACCGGGGAGCTGTTTTTT; cdr3_aa: CATAGPTTNTGELFF
v_call: TRBV19; j_call: TRBJ2-7; d_call: -; clone_size: -; cdr3_nt: TGTGCCAGTAGTATCTCAGAGGAGCCGCCAGCGCAGTACTTC; cdr3_aa: CASSISEEPPAQYF
v_call: TRBV20-1; j_call: TRBJ2-7; d_call: -; clone_size: few; cdr3_nt: TGCAGTGCTAGAGACCCCCCCAGCGCCGCCGGCGAGCAGTACTTC; cdr3_aa: CSARDPPSAAGEQYF
v_call: TRBV5-8; j_call: TRBJ2-2; d_call: TRBD1; clone_size: -; cdr3_nt: TGTGCCATCTCCTCTACAGGGGGTTACACCGGGGAGCTGTTTTTT; cdr3_aa: CAISSTGGYTGELFF
v_call: TRBV5-4; j_call: TRBJ1-1; d_call: -; clone_size: few; cdr3_nt: TGTGCCAGCAGCTTGGGGGCTCGGACAGTCATGAACACTGAAGCTTTCTTT; cdr3_aa: CASSLGARTVMNTEAFF
v_call: TRBV6-5; j_call: TRBJ2-7; d_call: -; clone_size: many; cdr3_nt: TGTGCCACCCGTTCTGACGAGCAGTACTTC; cdr3_aa: CATRSDEQYF
v_call: TRBV6-1; j_call: TRBJ1-2; d_call: -; clone_size: many; cdr3_nt: TGTGCCAGCACCTCCTTTTCCGGGACACCCTATGGCTACACCTTC; cdr3_aa: CASTSFSGTPYGYTF
v_call: TRBV7-2; j_call: TRBJ2-3; d_call: -; clone_size: -; cdr3_nt: TGTGCCAGCAGCCGGGGGATAAGCACAGATACGCAGTATTTT; cdr3_aa: CASSRGISTDTQYF
v_call: TRBV5-1; j_call: TRBJ2-5; d_call: -; clone_size: -; cdr3_nt: TGCGCCAGCAGCTTGGGACACCATACCGTAGAGACCCAGTACTTC; cdr3_aa: CASSLGHHTVETQYF
v_call: TRBV6-1; j_call: TRBJ2-3; d_call: -; clone_size: -; cdr3_nt: TGTGCCAGCAGGGAGGAAGCTCCTAGCACAGATACGCAGTATTTT; cdr3_aa: CASREEAPSTDTQYF
v_call: TRBV7-9; j_call: TRBJ2-5; d_call: TRBD2; clone_size: -; cdr3_nt: TGTGCCAGCAACCCTACTAGCGGGGAAGAGACCCAGTACTTC; cdr3_aa: CASNPTSGEETQYF
v_call: TRBV7-2; j_call: TRBJ1-6; d_call: TRBD1; clone_size: many; cdr3_nt: TGTGCCAGCAGCTTGACCGGACAGGGCTCACGTTCACCCCTCCACTTT; cdr3_aa: CASSLTGQGSRSPLHF
v_call: TRBV4-1; j_call: TRBJ1-3; d_call: -; clone_size: few; cdr3_nt: TGCGCCAGCAGCCCCATTGCTGGAAACACCATATATTTT; cdr3_aa: CASSPIAGNTIYF
v_call: TRBV7-2; j_call: TRBJ1-3; d_call: TRBD1; clone_size: once; cdr3_nt: TGTGCCAGCAGCGCCGCAGGGGGGCCTGGAAACACCATATATTTT; cdr3_aa: CASSAAGGPGNTIYF
v_call: TRBV11-2; j_call: TRBJ2-5; d_call: -; clone_size: few; cdr3_nt: TGTGCCAGCAGCTTAGTGACAGCCGGAGAGACCCAGTACTTC; cdr3_aa: CASSLVTAGETQYF
v_call: TRBV7-2; j_call: TRBJ2-3; d_call: TRBD2; clone_size: few; cdr3_nt: TGTGCCAGCAGCAACCCGGGACTAGCAATCTCAGATACGCAGTATTTT; cdr3_aa: CASSNPGLAISDTQYF
v_call: TRBV5-1; j_call: TRBJ2-5; d_call: -; clone_size: few; cdr3_nt: TGCGCCAGCAGTTCGGACTGGACTAAAGAGACCCAGTACTTC; cdr3_aa: CASSSDWTKETQYF
v_call: TRBV18; j_call: TRBJ1-2; d_call: -; clone_size: few; cdr3_nt: TGTGCCAGCTCACCACTCTCACAGGAAGCTAACTATGGCTACACCTTC; cdr3_aa: CASSPLSQEANYGYTF
v_call: TRBV29-1; j_call: TRBJ1-2; d_call: -; clone_size: -; cdr3_nt: TGCAGCGTTGAGAGAGGGCCCGGCGATGGCTACACCTTC; cdr3_aa: CSVERGPGDGYTF
v_call: TRBV5-1; j_call: TRBJ1-1; d_call: -; clone_size: many; cdr3_nt: TGCGCCAGCAGTCGGGGTGTAGAGAACACTGAAGCTTTCTTT; cdr3_aa: CASSRGVENTEAFF
v_call: TRBV9; j_call: TRBJ2-1; d_call: TRBD1; clone_size: -; cdr3_nt: TGTGCCAGCAGCCCACTGACAGGGGGCTATGAGCAGTTCTTC; cdr3_aa: CASSPLTGGYEQFF
v_call: TRBV25-1; j_call: TRBJ2-7; d_call: -; clone_size: few; cdr3_nt: TGTGCCAGCAGTGGACCGGTCGACGTCAGGGAAGCCTCCTACGAGCAGTACTTC; cdr3_aa: CASSGPVDVREASYEQYF